This passage covers 8 T cell receptor beta chains from one sample sequenced in a study of early T cells in non-severe SARS-CoV-2 infection. Via MiXCR, TCRdb re-called the 5' RACE reads, giving one row per CDR3 protein. The repertoire consists of approximately 44,000 distinct CDR3 sequences, with more than 10% occurring once and the leading ten covering approximately 15%. Material: whole blood. These receptors were collected from an adult who was a healthcare worker with PCR-confirmed SARS-CoV-2 infection or an uninfected control (not recorded which).

The V call is TRBV28, the J call TRBJ1-2, with TRBD1 as a possible D gene (5 bases). The CDR3 is made up of 11 amino acids. Germline CDR1 is MDHEN and CDR2 is SYDVKM. Between the trimmed V and J ends, which lost 7 bases and 6 bases, there was a span of 9 bases. CDR3 loop: CASIEGNGYTF. For the CDR3, the DNA is TGTGCCAGCATTGAGGGGAATGGCTACACCTTC.

This chain connects TRBV6-2 or TRBV6-3 to TRBJ1-3; D gene uncertain. The V gene's germline CDR1 is MNHEY and CDR2 SVGEGT. CDR3 length equals 15 residues. Trimming shortened V by 6 bases and J by 4 bases, and 16 bases separated the two germline ends. CDR3 loop: CASSALWISGNTIYF. In DNA form, the CDR3 reads TGTGCCAGCAGCGCCTTATGGATAAGCGGAAACACCATATATTTT.

In this sample, this clonotype turned up a few times. The chain joins TRBV7-2 to TRBJ2-5, with D possibly being TRBD2 (5 bases). The CDR3 runs 13 residues. Germline CDR1 reads SGHTA; CDR2 reads FQGNSA. V was shortened by 3 bases and J by 5 bases, with 10 bases between the two germline ends. Written as DNA, the CDR3 is TGTGCCAGCAGCTTGTCTAGCCAGGAGACCCAGTACTTC. Translation gives CASSLSSQETQYF.

This clonotype occurred many times. The CDR3 sequence is CASSLGGHLETQYF. The CDR3 coding sequence is TGTGCCAGCAGCTTAGGGGGACACTTAGAGACCCAGTACTTC. The V call is TRBV7-8, the J call TRBJ2-5, with D perhaps matching TRBD1 (6 bases). V lost 1 base and J lost 4, with 10 bases in between. Per the germline V gene, CDR1 is SGHVS and CDR2 is FQNEAQ. The CDR3 is 14 residues long.

This clonotype was detected a few times. In DNA, the CDR3 is TGTGCCAGCAGCGCAGAGGCAGGCTACACCTTC. Residues: CASSAEAGYTF. This sequence joins TRBV6-6 and TRBJ1-2, with D unclear. The germline V gene has CDR1 MNHNY and CDR2 SVGAGI (reference sequence). Trimming pared 6 bases from V and 8 bases from J, leaving 10 bases between. The CDR3 has 11 amino acids.

The rearrangement joins TRBV6-1 to TRBJ2-5; 11 nucleotides line up with TRBD2. The CDR3 is made up of 15 amino acids. Germline V CDR1 and CDR2: MNHNS, SASEGT. V dropped 4 bases and J dropped 4; count of bases not matched to a gene: 5. The CDR3 DNA is TGTGCCAGCAGTGCTCTAGCGGGGGGACGAGAGACCCAGTACTTC. Residues: CASSALAGGRETQYF.

This clonotype was recorded a few times. This chain uses TRBV6-1 with TRBJ2-3; TRBD1 is a possible D gene (6 bases). Germline lookup yields CDR1 MNHNS and CDR2 SASEGT. The V gene lost 7 bases and the J gene lost 2 bases, with 13 bases spanning the gap. This CDR3 is 14 amino acids long. DNA for the CDR3: TGTGCCAGCACCGAAGGGGGACCCACAGATACGCAGTATTTT. This encodes CASTEGGPTDTQYF.

This clonotype was seen at least ten times. This chain joins TRBV6-5 and TRBJ2-1; 7 bases match TRBD1. V was clipped by 6 bases and J by 5 bases; unmatched bases: 7. From germline, CDR1 is MNHEY and CDR2 SVGAGI. CDR3 size: 14 residues. The CDR3 region is CASRRGRPDNEQFF. CDR3 sequence (DNA): TGTGCCAGCAGGAGGGGGCGCCCAGACAATGAGCAGTTCTTC.